One and the same sample provided the 14 T cell receptor beta chains below, sequenced in a study of regulatory T cells in long-lasting Graves disease. Stated time point: newly diagnosed GD, antithyroid drugs for less than 3 months. Researchers made the TCR library from RNA that was extracted from PBMCs. Libraries of TCR beta came from iRepertoire HTBI primers plus Arm-PCR of CDR3 regions. TCRdb independently ran MiXCR on the multiplex PCR reads; one entry per CDR3 protein. The repertoire consists of 360,000 or so distinct CDR3 sequences, with over 15% occurring once and the leading ten covering 30%. Another study also made use of these data, one on T cells in Graves' hyperthyroidism and ophthalmopathy.

Material: peripheral blood mononuclear cells (PBMCs), obtained at new diagnosis, from a patient treated with antithyroid drugs. These receptors were taken from a man in his forties or fifties with Graves disease.

This chain uses TRBV5-1 with TRBJ2-5; TRBD2 is a possible D gene (7 bases). Germline V gene sequence: CDR1 SGHRS, CDR2 YFSETQ. This CDR3 is 15 amino acids long. V dropped 4 bases and J dropped 1 base, with 14 bases sitting between them. The CDR3 DNA reads as TGCGCCAGCAGCCTCGGGGGGACAAGCCAAGAGACCCAGTACTTC. It is translated as CASSLGGTSQETQYF.

The chain joins TRBV5-4 to TRBJ2-4; a possible D gene is TRBD1 (6 bases). Judging by the DNA end, TRBJ2-5 fits better; the J call may be wrong. This CDR3 contains 15 residues. Germline assignment: CDR1 SGHNT and CDR2 YYREEE (reference sequence). The CDR3 sequence is CASSLVGGLGETQYF. CDR3 DNA sequence: TGTGCCAGCAGCTTGGTTGGGGGCCTCGGGGAGACCCAGTACTTC.

There are many counts of this clonotype. The genes are TRBV2 and TRBJ1-1; possibly TRBD1 for D (6 bases). The CDR3 has 14 residues. V lost 5 bases to trimming and J lost 5 bases, with 15 bases between them. Looked up from germline, CDR1 is SNHLY and CDR2 is FYNNEI. DNA of the CDR3: TGTGCCAGCAGTTACCAGGGGCCGGCAACTGAAGCTTTCTTT. Encoded protein: CASSYQGPATEAFF.

This clonotype has only a few counts. The rearrangement joins TRBV19 to TRBJ1-1; the D gene is possibly TRBD1 (6 bases). Trimming took off 3 bases at V and 0 bases at J, with 20 bases between the two ends. Germline V gene data show CDR1 as LNHDA and CDR2 as SQIVND (reference sequence). CDR3 length: 18 residues. The CDR3 sequence: CASSMRRGRGIMNTEAFF. CDR3 nucleotide sequence: TGTGCCAGTAGTATGCGCCGGGGGAGGGGGATTATGAACACTGAAGCTTTCTTT.

V and J are TRBV5-1 and TRBJ2-7; possibly TRBD1 for D (6 bases). Germline V gene sequence: CDR1 SGHRS, CDR2 YFSETQ. V lost 0 bases and J 7 bases, leaving 17 bases between the germline ends. The CDR3 length is 15 residues. The CDR3 here is CASSLGGTGTGEQYF. CDR3 in DNA: TGCGCCAGCAGCTTGGGAGGAACAGGGACCGGGGAGCAGTACTTC.

This clonotype was detected ten times or more. The chain uses TRBV6-1 and TRBJ2-5, with 8 bases aligning to TRBD1. The CDR3 is made up of 16 amino acids. The V and J ends lost 1 base and 8 bases, in that order; junction bases with no gene match: 12. CDR1 is MNHNS, CDR2 SASEGT, per germline. CDR3 region: CASSEVYGRGLQTQYF. The CDR3 DNA is TGTGCCAGCAGTGAAGTCTACGGCAGGGGGCTTCAAACCCAGTACTTC.

This clonotype was seen repeatedly, ten times or more. This rearrangement joins TRBV2 to TRBJ2-3; unclear D gene. The CDR3 loop spans 16 amino acids. Trimming shortened V by 2 bases and J by 0 bases, and 12 bases separated the two germline ends. Germline CDR1 and CDR2: SNHLY and FYNNEI. CDR3 amino acids: CASSESQDLSTDTQYF. The CDR3, as DNA: TGTGCCAGCAGTGAATCCCAGGACCTTAGCACAGATACGCAGTATTTT.

This clonotype was seen a handful of times. The chain links TRBV10-3 to TRBJ2-3; the match to TRBD2 covers 8 bases. Germline lookup yields CDR1 ENHRY and CDR2 SYGVKD. V dropped 6 bases and J dropped 0; count of bases not matched to a gene: 5. The CDR3 is 15 residues long. The CDR3 reads CAIRTGTRSTDTQYF. DNA for the CDR3: TGTGCCATCAGAACCGGGACTAGAAGCACAGATACGCAGTATTTT.

The J gene is TRBJ1-3, the V gene TRBV10-2, with D unclear. This CDR3 contains 15 residues. Trimming shortened V by 2 bases and J by 2 bases, and 10 bases separated the two germline ends. Germline values: CDR1 WSHSY, CDR2 SAAADI. CDR3 sequence (DNA): TGCGCCAGCAGTGAGGTGCGAAGGGCTGGAAACACCATATATTTT. Residues: CASSEVRRAGNTIYF.

This clonotype showed up just a few times. The gene calls are TRBV4-1 and TRBJ2-7; D uncertain. Germline V CDR1 and CDR2: MGHRA, YSYEKL. The ends were cut back, 1 base at V and 6 bases at J, with 7 bases in the middle. The CDR3 sequence is 12 residues long. CDR3 DNA sequence: TGCGCCAGCAGCCAAGTCTTAGGCGAGCAGTACTTC. This translates into CASSQVLGEQYF.

This chain uses TRBV6-5 with TRBJ2-1; D not resolved. The CDR3 is 15 amino acids. The germline gives CDR1 MNHEY, CDR2 SVGAGI. V lost 6 bases to trimming and J lost 0 bases, with 12 bases between them. The CDR3 here is CASRLTQSSYNEQFF. CDR3 DNA sequence: TGTGCCAGCAGATTGACCCAGAGCTCCTACAATGAGCAGTTCTTC.

The rearrangement links TRBV6-1 to TRBJ2-7, with 11 bases aligning to TRBD2. Germline V gives CDR1 MNHNS, CDR2 SASEGT. The CDR3 contains 15 residues. V was pared by 5 bases and J by 7 bases, with 10 bases of the junction left unmatched. The CDR3: CASSPISGGALEQYF. CDR3 in DNA: TGTGCCAGCAGTCCCATTAGCGGGGGGGCCTTAGAGCAGTACTTC.

This clonotype was recorded at least ten times. The CDR3 DNA reads TGCGCCAGCAGCCAAGACTGGCTAGCGGGGGGCTCGCCAACTAGCACAGATACGCAGTATTTT. Encoded protein: CASSQDWLAGGSPTSTDTQYF. The rearrangement joins TRBV4-3 to TRBJ2-3; TRBD2 agrees at 11 bases. Losses at the gene ends were 0 bases for V and 0 bases for J; bases not matched to a gene: 14. The CDR3 contains 21 residues. Germline-derived CDR1 and CDR2 are LGHNA and YSLEER.

This clonotype was counted a few times. The chain has TRBV19 and TRBJ1-3; the D is unclear. CDR3 length: 16 residues. The germline V and J ends were trimmed by 5 bases and 3 bases, with 17 bases remaining between them. Per germline, CDR1 LNHDA and CDR2 SQIVND (reference sequence). The CDR3 DNA reads as TGTGCCAGTAGTCCAGAACAGTTGAACCTTGGAAACACCATATATTTT. Its protein is CASSPEQLNLGNTIYF.